This is a list of T cell receptor beta chains from one sample in a study of cytomegalovirus exposure and HLA in healthy donors. Using immunoSEQ multiplex PCR, the repertoire was profiled, and TCRdb retains in-frame clones only, with some absent. The table includes around 65,000 clones, more than 70% detected once. The sequenced sample was PBMCs. The receptors were gathered from a man aged 50-60 years in good health and CMV-seropositive. Both conserved end residues are part of each CDR3. D genes are given only for firm matches. Clone sizes are given selectively: once, few, many, or a class where the clone is expanded.

D	V	J	size	DNA	CDR3
TRBD2	TRBV2	TRBJ2-1	NA	TGTGCCAGCAGTGAAAAGACTAGCGGGAGTTATGAGCAGTTCTTC	CASSEKTSGSYEQFF
TRBD1	TRBV6-5	TRBJ2-7	NA	TGTGCCAGCAGTTCAGGGGGCCACGAGCAGTACTTC	CASSSGGHEQYF
NA	TRBV9	TRBJ2-3	NA	TGTGCCAGCAGCGCGCGGGAAGGAGGCACAGATACGCAGTATTTT	CASSAREGGTDTQYF
TRBD2	TRBV11-2	TRBJ2-5	NA	TGTGCCAGCAGCTTAGATGTAGCGGGGAAACAAGAGACCCAGTACTTC	CASSLDVAGKQETQYF
TRBD1	TRBV7-9	TRBJ1-6	NA	TGTGCCAGCAGACCGACAGGGAATAATTCACCCCTCCACTTT	CASRPTGNNSPLHF
TRBD1	TRBV28	TRBJ2-7	NA	TGTGCCACATTACCGGACAGGGCGGCCCACGAGCAGTACTTC	CATLPDRAAHEQYF
NA	TRBV10-1	TRBJ1-2	NA	TGCGCCAGCAGACCAACAGAGAACTATGGCTACACCTTC	CASRPTENYGYTF
TRBD2	TRBV9	TRBJ2-3	NA	TGTGCCAGCAGCGCCTTGTCATACGGGGGGGGAGATACGCAGTATTTT	CASSALSYGGGDTQYF
TRBD2	TRBV28	TRBJ2-7	NA	TGTGCCAGCAACCCCACTAGCGGGCAAACCTACGAGCAGTACTTC	CASNPTSGQTYEQYF
TRBD2	TRBV28	TRBJ2-5	NA	TGTGCCAGCAGTTTATGGGGACTAGCGGGAGGGCTACAAGAGACCCAGTACTTC	CASSLWGLAGGLQETQYF
NA	TRBV30	TRBJ1-3	few	TGTGCCTGCAACCCCGGTTGGAACACCATATATTTT	CACNPGWNTIYF
TRBD2	TRBV14	TRBJ2-1	few	TGTGCCAGCAGCCAAGATTTGACTAGCAGTGAGCAGTTCTTC	CASSQDLTSSEQFF
TRBD1	TRBV11-3	TRBJ2-7	few	TGTGCCAGCAGCCAGGACAGGGGGCACTACGAGCAGTACTTC	CASSQDRGHYEQYF
TRBD2	TRBV6-5	TRBJ2-7	NA	TGTGCCAGCAGCCCTAGCGGGGCCGCCTACGAGCAGTACTTC	CASSPSGAAYEQYF
NA	TRBV7-2	TRBJ2-3	few	TGTGCCAGCAGCTACATGACACCGCCAGATACGCAGTATTTT	CASSYMTPPDTQYF
NA	TRBV28	TRBJ2-1	NA	TGTGCCAGCGAATCAAACCCGCCCAGATTCTTC	CASESNPPRFF
TRBD1	TRBV5-6	TRBJ1-1	NA	TGTGCCAGCAGCTATGGGGACAGGGGTAACACTGAAGCTTTCTTT	CASSYGDRGNTEAFF
NA	TRBV7-9	TRBJ1-2	NA	TGTGCCAGCAGCCAAAATAACTATGGCTACACCTTC	CASSQNNYGYTF
NA	TRBV7-6	TRBJ2-3	NA	TGTGCCAGCAGCTCAGAAGGGGGGGCTAGCACAGATACGCAGTATTTT	CASSSEGGASTDTQYF
TRBD2	TRBV7-9	TRBJ2-5	NA	TGTGCCAGCAGCTTAAGCGGGGGAGAGACCCAGTACTTC	CASSLSGGETQYF